This T cell receptor (beta chain) was retrieved from a study of beta chain features in type 1 diabetes (dated by TCRdb to the late 2010s). Some background on the complete study: Mean age, gender distribution, total cell number and subset yield were not different between patients and healthy donors. The study compared TCRB repertoires of sorted circulating CD4+ T cell subsets between recently diagnosed type 1 diabetes patients and matched healthy donors. A total of some 110 million sorted cells were examined across all samples, and a strong correlation was observed between cell number per subset and RNA yield. Regulatory and stem cell-like memory subsets were obtained from only 8 patients and about 8 healthy donors, while naive and central memory subsets were obtained from all 28 donors.

In regard to this clone: The antigen it recognizes is unknown. Base qualities are not at hand, and no much larger clone is one base apart.

The entire amount of isolated RNA was reverse transcribed using the High Capacity cDNA Reverse Transcription Kit, so the sequenced TCRB transcripts were expressed ones. Naive, central memory and regulatory T cell samples underwent deep immunoSEQ sequencing, averaging approximately 3.5 million total reads per sample. After sorted cells were lysed in RLT buffer, RNA was extracted with DNase-treated RNeasy Micro or Mini kits, with the choice depending on cell number. To prevent cross-contamination, each cell subset was processed individually, whereas patient and healthy donor samples were processed jointly. TCRB sequences were amplified from cDNA with the immunoSEQ multiplex PCR, producing 87-bp fragments spanning the CDR3 region. Sequencing of the amplicons was performed on the Illumina HiSeq platform. The study's own analysis went as follows. Synthetic template baselines were used to correct PCR bias computationally, reads within Hamming distance 2 were collapsed together, and singletons that could not be merged were discarded. Reads were aligned against IMGT so that V, D and J genes, CDR3 length and insertions or deletions at six rearrangement sites could be assigned. Clonotype counts were normalized to sorted cell number within each subset before computing true diversity and Gini coefficients with the tcR R package. Repertoire sharing was quantified using the overlap coefficient calculated on TCRB nucleotide sequences. Out-of-frame TCRB sequences from naive cells were analyzed to stand in for the pre-selection repertoire. Entries here come from immuneACCESS through TCRdb and include only in-frame sequences with V and J called. Some clones fail to appear in such tables; in the studies checked, an unresolved V gene covers under half of the shortfall, and the cause of the remainder is unknown. V and J calls and clone size are those listed in that table; D and trimming were worked out from the DNA. Present in this sample are 630,000 or so clones, more than 13% of which were seen just once. The biggest ten clones account for 0.04% of the sample.

Each donor gave one peripheral blood draw, averaging about 100 mL, which was collected into heparinised tubes. Using a panel that included CD45RO, CCR7, CD25, CD127, CD95 and CD27, naive, central memory, regulatory and stem cell-like memory CD4+ T cells were sorted on a BD FACSAria II. All sorted populations exceeded 95% purity. PBMCs were isolated immediately by Lymphoprep density gradient centrifugation and stained directly without culture. Samples were stained and sorted in pairs, with one healthy donor and one patient per experiment, so that batch effects were minimized. What the authors observed across the whole study: Naive, central memory and regulatory TCRB repertoires appeared more similar among patients than among healthy donors. Because cDNA rather than genomic DNA was sequenced, highly expressing activated cells could have been over-represented, although no difference in activation and CD3 levels was found between groups. HLA sub-analyses involved small numbers of individuals, so any influence of HLA type on TCRB rearrangement remained unresolved. In all four CD4+ subsets, TCRB CDR3 length was moderately but significantly shorter in type 1 diabetes patients. PCR may preferentially amplify shorter templates, but because patient and control samples were amplified and corrected together, any resulting skew would affect both groups equally. Patients with type 1 diabetes made fewer insertions and deleted more nucleotides at VDJ recombination sites, implying thymic rearrangement abnormalities.

This clonotype was obtained from a man aged 18 to 29 with type 1 diabetes. Sequenced input: naive CD4+ T cells from blood. The sample's cell subset or site label is to be understood as: true naive CD4+ T cells.

The CDR3 has the sequence CASSEQLNTEAFF. Here is the DNA: TGCGCCAGCAGTGAACAGTTGAACACTGAAGCTTTCTTT. This receptor chain uses TRBV10-1 and TRBJ1-1, with the D gene not clear enough to name. The CDR3 contains 13 residues, cysteine and phenylalanine counted. Here the CDR3 DNA is all that survives: 39 bases in frame from base 1. V is reduced by 3 bases and J by 0 bases, leaving a spacing of 5 bases between them. As encoded in the germline V gene (reference sequence), CDR1 is WNHNN while CDR2 is SYGVQD.